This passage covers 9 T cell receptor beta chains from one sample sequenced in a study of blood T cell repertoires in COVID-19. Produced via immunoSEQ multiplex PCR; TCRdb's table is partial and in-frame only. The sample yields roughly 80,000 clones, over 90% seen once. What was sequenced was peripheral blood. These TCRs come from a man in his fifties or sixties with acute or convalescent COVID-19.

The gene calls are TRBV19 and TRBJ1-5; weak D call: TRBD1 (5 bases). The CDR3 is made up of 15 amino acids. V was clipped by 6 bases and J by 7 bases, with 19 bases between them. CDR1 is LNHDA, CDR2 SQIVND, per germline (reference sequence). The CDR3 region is CASRSLGGTDQPQHF. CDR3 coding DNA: TGTGCCAGTAGGAGCCTGGGGGGGACTGACCAGCCCCAGCATTTT.

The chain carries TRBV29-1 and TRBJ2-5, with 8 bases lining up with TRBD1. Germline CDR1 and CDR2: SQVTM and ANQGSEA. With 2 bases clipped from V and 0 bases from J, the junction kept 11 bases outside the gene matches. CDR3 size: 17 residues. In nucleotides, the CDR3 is TGCAGCGTTGAACCGGCAGGGGGCTCTCTATACCAAGAGACCCAGTACTTC. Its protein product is CSVEPAGGSLYQETQYF.

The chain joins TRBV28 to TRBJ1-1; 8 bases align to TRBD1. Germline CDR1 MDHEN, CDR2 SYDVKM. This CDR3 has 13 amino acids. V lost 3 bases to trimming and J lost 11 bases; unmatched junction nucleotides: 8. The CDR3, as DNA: TGTGCCAGCAGTTTGAGGACAGGGCTTAATGCTTTCTTT. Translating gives CASSLRTGLNAFF.

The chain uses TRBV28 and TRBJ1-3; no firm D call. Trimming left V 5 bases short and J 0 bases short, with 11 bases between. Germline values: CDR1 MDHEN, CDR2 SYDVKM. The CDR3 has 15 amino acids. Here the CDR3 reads CASSPSLNSGNTIYF. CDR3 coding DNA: TGTGCCAGCAGTCCCTCACTAAACTCTGGAAACACCATATATTTT.

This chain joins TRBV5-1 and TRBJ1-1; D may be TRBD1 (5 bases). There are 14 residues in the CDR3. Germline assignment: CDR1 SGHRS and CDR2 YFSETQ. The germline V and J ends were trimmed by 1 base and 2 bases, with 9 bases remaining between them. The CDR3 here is CASSLKQVNTEAFF. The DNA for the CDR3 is TGCGCCAGCAGCTTGAAACAGGTTAACACTGAAGCTTTCTTT.

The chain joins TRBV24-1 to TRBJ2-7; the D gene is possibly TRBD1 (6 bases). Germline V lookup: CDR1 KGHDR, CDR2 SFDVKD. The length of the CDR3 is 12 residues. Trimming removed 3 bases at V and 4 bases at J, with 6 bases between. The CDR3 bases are TGTGCCACCAGTGATGGACAGTACGAGCAGTACTTC. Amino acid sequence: CATSDGQYEQYF.

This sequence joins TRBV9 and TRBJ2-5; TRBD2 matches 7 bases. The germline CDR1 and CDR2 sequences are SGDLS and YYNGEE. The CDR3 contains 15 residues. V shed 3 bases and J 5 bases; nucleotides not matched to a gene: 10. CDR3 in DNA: TGTGCCAGCAGCGCGAATCGGGTTAGCGGGGAGACCCAGTACTTC. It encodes CASSANRVSGETQYF.

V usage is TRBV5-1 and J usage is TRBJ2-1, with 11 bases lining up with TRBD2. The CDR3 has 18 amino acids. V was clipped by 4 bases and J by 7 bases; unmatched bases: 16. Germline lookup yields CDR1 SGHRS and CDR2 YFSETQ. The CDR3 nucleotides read TGCGCCAGCAGCCCGCGACCGCCACTAGCGGGAGTCGTGAATGAGCAGTTCTTC. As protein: CASSPRPPLAGVVNEQFF.

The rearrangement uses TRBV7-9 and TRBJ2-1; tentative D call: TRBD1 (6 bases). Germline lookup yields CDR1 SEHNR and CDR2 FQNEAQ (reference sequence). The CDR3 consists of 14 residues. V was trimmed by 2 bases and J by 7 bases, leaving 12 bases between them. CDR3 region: CASSLTQGQNEQFF. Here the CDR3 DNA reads TGTGCCAGCAGCTTAACGCAGGGGCAAAATGAGCAGTTCTTC.